The T cell receptor (beta chain) under discussion was sequenced for a study of beta chain features in type 1 diabetes. This clone was seen only a few times. CDR1 and CDR2 from the germline V gene are SGDLS and YYNGEE. The V gene lost 7 bases and the J gene lost 3 bases, with 13 bases spanning the gap. The CDR3 length is 14 residues. Of the isolated RNA, all was reverse transcribed, and so the sequenced material was expressed TCRB transcripts. Libraries were prepared by immunoSEQ multiplex PCR; TCRdb keeps only in-frame clonotypes and omits some of them. The profile shows 450,000 or so clones, 11% of them singletons.

Sequencing was carried out using naive CD4+ T cells from blood. The sequence was collected from a woman under 30 in good health. V gene TRBV9 combines with J gene TRBJ2-2, with D possibly being TRBD1 (6 bases). CDR3 region: CASPRGPDTGELFF. The CDR3 nucleotides are TGTGCCAGCCCCAGGGGACCGGACACCGGGGAGCTGTTTTTT.